The 25 T cell receptor beta chains below all came from one sample that was sequenced in a study of post-analysis software for immune sequencing data (dated by TCRdb to the mid-2010s). What these receptors recognize is not known. The library was produced with PCR. The instrument given in TCRdb is Illumina HiSeq 2500. Unique molecular identifiers were incorporated into TCR beta cDNA libraries to reduce PCR and sequencing biases. Clones were called with MiXCR by TCRdb after fastp trimmed the public reads at Q25, and only in-frame beta chains were retained. Rows matching on CDR3 protein sequence are summarized as one entry with the most common DNA and genes. Here the sample has fewer than 850,000 distinct CDR3 sequences; 25% to 30% occur a single time. The ten top clones hold around 0.55% of the sample. Study-wide findings and limitations: Significantly higher frequencies in patients than in controls were found for five or six TRBV segments, including TRBV5-6, TRBV5-1 and TRBV20-1.

The sample consisted of blood. The receptor source for this set is a girl aged 10-17 years with multiple sclerosis.

The rearrangement links TRBV7-8 to TRBJ2-7, with D possibly being TRBD1 or TRBD2 (6 bases each). The DNA end is more similar to TRBJ2-5, so the J call may be wrong. There are 15 residues in the CDR3. Germline CDR1 SGHVS, CDR2 FQNEAQ. CDR3 protein: CASSLVRGVQETQYF. CDR3 bases: TGTGCCAGCAGCTTAGTAAGGGGGGTCCAAGAGACCCAGTACTTC.

This clonotype turned up a few times. V and J are TRBV9 and TRBJ2-4; 7 bases are a match to TRBD1. The J call may not be correct, given that the DNA end is closer to TRBJ2-7. The CDR3 loop spans 15 amino acids. Germline CDR1 reads SGDLS; CDR2 reads YYNGEE. The CDR3 protein is CASSVGQGGVYEQYF. For the CDR3, the DNA is TGTGCCAGCAGCGTAGGACAGGGTGGGGTCTACGAGCAGTACTTC.

This clonotype has a handful of counts. The chain uses TRBV6-2 or TRBV6-3 and TRBJ2-7; D is uncertain. The J call may not be correct, given that the DNA end is closer to TRBJ2-5. This CDR3 comprises 13 residues. CDR1 and CDR2 (germline): MNHEY, SVGEGT. CDR3 DNA sequence: TGTGCCAGCAGTTACTCCGTATCCGAGACCCAGTACTTC. As protein: CASSYSVSETQYF.

This clonotype turned up a few times. The chain links TRBV18 to TRBJ2-2; D gene uncertain. The CDR3 contains 14 residues. V lost 2 bases and J lost 8, with 12 bases in between. Germline V CDR1 and CDR2: KGHSH, LQKENI. CDR3 bases: TGTGCCAGCTCACCATCGCGGAATTGGGGGGAGCTGTTTTTT. The encoded protein is CASSPSRNWGELFF.

This clonotype was seen at least ten times. This rearrangement joins TRBV20-1 to TRBJ2-5, with 13 bases fitting TRBD2. The CDR3 covers 13 residues. V shed 6 bases and J 6 bases; nucleotides not matched to a gene: 4. Germline V gives CDR1 DFQATT, CDR2 SNEGSKA (reference sequence). The CDR3 nucleotides read TGCAGTGCGGGGACTAGCGGGGTGAAGACCCAGTACTTC. Amino acids: CSAGTSGVKTQYF.

Only a few counts were recorded for this clonotype. This chain uses TRBV28 with TRBJ1-5, with 8 bases lining up with TRBD1. Looked up from germline, CDR1 is MDHEN and CDR2 is SYDVKM. V shed 5 bases, J shed 11 bases, and the junction held 11 bases outside the gene matches. This CDR3 is 14 amino acids long. This chain's CDR3 is CASSLDRADRAQHF. The DNA of the CDR3 is TGTGCCAGCAGTCTGGACAGGGCCGATCGGGCCCAGCATTTT.

The chain is built from TRBV7-2 and TRBJ2-5; TRBD1 or TRBD2 may be the D gene (5 bases each). The end of the DNA is better explained by TRBJ2-7, so the J call may be wrong. CDR3 size: 15 residues. CDR1 SGHTA and CDR2 FQGNSA come from the germline V gene. The CDR3 region has the DNA TGTGCCAGCAGCCGACCCGGAAGAAATGGGGGCGAGCAGTACTTC. Protein product: CASSRPGRNGGEQYF.

This chain connects TRBV5-1 to TRBJ1-6; no clear D. CDR1 and CDR2 from the germline V gene are SGHRS and YFSETQ. CDR3 length: 14 amino acids. V dropped 1 base and J dropped 7 bases, with 9 bases sitting between them. CDR3 amino acids: CASSLTGENSPLHF. DNA of the CDR3: TGCGCCAGCAGCTTGACCGGGGAAAATTCACCCCTCCACTTT.

The CDR3: CASRVLQETQYF. The CDR3 nucleotides read TGCGCCAGCCGTGTACTCCAAGAGACCCAGTACTTC. The chain employs TRBV5-1 and TRBJ2-5; D is ambiguous. V gave up 7 bases and J gave up 1 base, with 8 bases separating them. The length of the CDR3 is 12 residues. Germline CDR1 is SGHRS and CDR2 is YFSETQ.

The gene calls are TRBV6-5 and TRBJ1-1; D unclear. This CDR3 comprises 13 residues. Trimming left V 7 bases short and J 1 base short, with 10 bases between. Germline V gene sequence: CDR1 MNHEY, CDR2 SVGAGI. This CDR3 reads CASTRGKNTEAFF. The CDR3 region has the DNA TGTGCCAGCACTCGCGGTAAGAACACTGAAGCTTTCTTT.

V gene TRBV10-3 combines with J gene TRBJ2-7, with D tentatively TRBD1 or TRBD2 (6 bases each). Trimming pared 3 bases from V and 7 bases from J, leaving 16 bases between. This CDR3 region has 14 residues. CDR1 and CDR2 (germline): ENHRY, SYGVKD. CDR3 sequence: CAISDRGGYNEQYF. CDR3 in DNA: TGTGCCATCAGTGACAGGGGAGGCTACAATGAGCAGTACTTC.

A few counts support this clonotype. The rearrangement links TRBV5-1 to TRBJ1-1; unclear D gene. The V end was cut by 2 bases, the J end by 4 bases, with 12 bases between. Germline CDR1 and CDR2: SGHRS and YFSETQ. There are 14 residues in the CDR3. In nucleotides, the CDR3 is TGCGCCAGCAGCTTACCCGTTAGTGGCACTGAAGCTTTCTTT. Protein sequence: CASSLPVSGTEAFF.

The J gene is TRBJ2-3, the V gene TRBV7-3; TRBD2 is a possible D gene (6 bases). The CDR3 consists of 16 residues. The V gene lost 5 bases and the J gene lost 2 bases, with 17 bases spanning the gap. Germline values: CDR1 SGHTA, CDR2 FQGTGA. CDR3 bases: TGTGCCAGCAGCCCGTCCCCGACTAGACCCACAGATACGCAGTATTTT. It encodes CASSPSPTRPTDTQYF.

Details on this clonotype: A much bigger clone sits one base away, suggesting this may be a read error. V gene TRBV29-1 combines with J gene TRBJ2-5; 7 bases are shared with TRBD2. The CDR3 totals 11 residues. In germline, CDR1 is SQVTM, CDR2 ANQGSEA. V was pared by 5 bases and J by 11 bases, with 8 bases of the junction left unmatched. DNA of the CDR3: TGCAGCGTTCAGCGGGAAGTTGAGCAGTACTTC. It is translated as CSVQREVEQYF. Filled out from reference TRBV29-1 and TRBJ2-5, the complete variable domain reads SAVISQKPSRDICQRGTSLTIQCQVDSQVTMMFWYRQQPGQSLTLIATANQGSEATYESGFVIDKFPISRPNLTFSTLTVSNMSPEDSSIYLCSVQREVEQYFGPGTRLLVL.

Comment on this clonotype: This may stem from a read error, because a much larger clone lies one nucleotide away. V is TRBV20-1 and J is TRBJ2-1, with TRBD2 matching 8 bases. Trimming cost V 2 bases and J 13 bases; bases outside gene matches: 7. Germline V lookup: CDR1 DFQATT, CDR2 SNEGSKA (reference sequence). The CDR3 length is 12 residues. CDR3 DNA: TGCAGTGCTAGAACTAGCGGACAGACCCAGTTCTTC. Translated, it gives CSARTSGQTQFF.

This rearrangement joins TRBV7-9 to TRBJ2-4, with TRBD1 matching 10 bases. The germline gives CDR1 SEHNR, CDR2 FQNEAQ (reference sequence). Trimming took 10 bases from V and 6 from J; bases not matched to a gene: 6. The length of the CDR3 is 13 residues. The CDR3: CAIARDRGNIQYF. The CDR3 nucleotides read TGTGCCATCGCCCGGGACAGGGGAAACATTCAGTACTTC.

The gene calls are TRBV20-1 and TRBJ2-3; 8 nucleotides agree with TRBD2. CDR1 is DFQATT and CDR2 is SNEGSKA in the germline V gene (reference sequence). The CDR3 is made up of 15 amino acids. With V trimmed by 6 bases and J by 4 bases, 12 bases remained unmatched. The CDR3 DNA is TGCAGTGCCCACAGCCCAGCGGGAGTGGCAGATACGCAGTATTTT. Protein product: CSAHSPAGVADTQYF.

This clonotype was seen more than once but under ten times. The rearrangement uses TRBV28 and TRBJ2-7, with 7 bases fitting TRBD2. CDR1 MDHEN and CDR2 SYDVKM come from the germline V gene. The V and J ends lost 9 bases and 5 bases, in that order; junction bases with no gene match: 4. The CDR3 totals 11 residues. The CDR3 sequence: CASLGGNEQYF. The DNA for the CDR3 is TGTGCCAGTTTGGGGGGGAACGAGCAGTACTTC.

This chain uses TRBV7-9 with TRBJ2-5; 8 nucleotides agree with TRBD1. CDR1 is SEHNR and CDR2 is FQNEAQ in the germline V gene (reference sequence). The V gene end was trimmed by 0 bases and the J gene end by 5 bases; junction bases not matched to a gene: 5. The CDR3 consists of 15 residues. This chain's CDR3 is CASSLAPTGEETQYF. In DNA, the CDR3 is TGTGCCAGCAGCTTAGCACCGACAGGGGAGGAGACCCAGTACTTC. Supplemented by reference TRBV7-9 and TRBJ2-5, the full variable domain reads DTGVSQNPRHKITKRGQNVTFRCDPISEHNRLYWYRQTLGQGPEFLTYFQNEAQLEKSRLLSDRFSAERPKGSFSTLEIQRTEQGDSAMYLCASSLAPTGEETQYFGPGTRLLVL.

The J gene is TRBJ2-7, the V gene TRBV5-5, with 9 bases identical to TRBD2. The CDR3 length is 16 residues. Germline CDR1 SGHKS, CDR2 YYEKEE (reference sequence). Trimming at V came to 4 bases and at J to 3 bases, leaving 11 bases not matched to a gene. Written as DNA, the CDR3 is TGTGCCAGCAGCATGTTTGCAGCGGGAGGAAGCTACGAGCAGTACTTC. Protein: CASSMFAAGGSYEQYF.

This clonotype has more than one count but fewer than ten. J is TRBJ1-1 and V is TRBV20-1, with no clear D. The CDR3 spans 13 residues. V was pared by 4 bases and J by 4 bases, with 13 bases between. From germline, CDR1 is DFQATT and CDR2 SNEGSKA (reference sequence). This chain's CDR3 is CSAMARLTTEAFF. The CDR3 DNA follows: TGCAGTGCTATGGCCCGATTGACCACTGAAGCTTTCTTT.

The CDR3 DNA sequence: TGTGCCAGCAGTTTATCAGGGGATGGTAGCTTAGGCAAGAGGGGGACCCAGTACTTC. The encoded protein is CASSLSGDGSLGKRGTQYF. The chain employs TRBV28 and TRBJ2-5; weak D call: TRBD1 (6 bases). The CDR3 length is 19 residues. Trimming stripped 1 base from V and 7 bases from J, with 28 bases between. CDR1 and CDR2 (germline): MDHEN, SYDVKM.

The chain couples TRBV6-5 to TRBJ2-3; 15 bases match TRBD2. Trimming took 2 bases from V and 0 from J; bases not matched to a gene: 12. Germline values: CDR1 MNHEY, CDR2 SVGAGI. The CDR3 loop spans 21 amino acids. CDR3 coding DNA: TGTGCCAGCAGTTACCGAAGTCCCGGGACTAGCGGGAGGAAAAGCACAGATACGCAGTATTTT. This sequence encodes CASSYRSPGTSGRKSTDTQYF.

The chain recombines TRBV27 with TRBJ2-5; D uncertain. The CDR3 totals 14 residues. V was shortened by 8 bases and J by 1 base, with 14 bases between the two germline ends. CDR1 and CDR2 (germline): MNHEY, SMNVEV (reference sequence). The CDR3 DNA follows: TGTGCCAGCGGGGTCTCGATCCTCCAAGAGACCCAGTACTTC. Its protein is CASGVSILQETQYF.

In its sample, this clonotype was seen a few times. The chain employs TRBV12-3 or TRBV12-4 and TRBJ2-1, with TRBD2 matching over 11 bases. CDR3 length: 12 residues. V dropped 8 bases and J dropped 9; count of bases not matched to a gene: 3. The CDR3 DNA reads as TGTGCCAGCCGTAGCGGGAGGGGTGAGCAGTTCTTC. This sequence encodes CASRSGRGEQFF.